Here is one TCR beta chain with its context. This sample was included in a study of blood T cell repertoires in COVID-19. The wider study: The study drew acute and convalescent COVID-19 samples from the United States, Italy and Spain. The cDNA or gDNA used as material had been derived from T cells, B-cell-depleted T cells, or PBMCs.

Original data processing: Amplification of reference gene primers provided the estimated nucleated cell counts. Profiling relied on immunoSEQ multiplex PCR, and the TCRdb table lists in-frame clones only, not all of them. The V and J calls and the clone size are those of that table, but D and trimming were determined from the DNA. The profile shows about 190,000 clones, approximately 84% of them singletons. Enrollees, roughly 18 to 95 years old, lived in 20 to 25 US areas. This CDR3 spans 14 amino acids. The germline V gene has CDR1 MNHEY and CDR2 SVGAGI. V lost 4 bases, J lost 10 bases, and 14 bases lay in between.

Source material: PBMCs or T cells enriched from blood (not recorded which). V and J are TRBV6-5 and TRBJ1-6; D gene unclear. This clonotype originated in a woman aged 25 to 39 who had recovered from COVID-19. CDR3 bases: TGTGCCAGCAGTTCCCTCGGAGGCCAGTCACCCCTCCACTTT. It codes for CASSSLGGQSPLHF.